What follows describes a single TCR beta chain. Its antigen is still unknown. The sample is drawn from a study of identical twins. Healthy Caucasian individuals made up all the donors. It was template switching that added a universal primer site, and there were unique molecular identifiers on the cDNA. MiXCR, applied by TCRdb to the 5' RACE reads, yields one record per CDR3 protein. The table lists 350,000 to 450,000 distinct CDR3 sequences, approximately 18% of them singletons, with roughly an eighth in the top ten. Regarding the study as a whole: Beta clonotypes that were abundant in cord blood contained fewer insertions, a pattern absent from memory repertoires.

Input material: naive T cells sorted from blood. The TCR originated in a man aged 45-65 years in good health.

CDR3 region: CATSLGGNTEAFF. The CDR3 nucleotides read TGTGCCACCAGTCTCGGGGGGAACACTGAAGCTTTCTTT. J is TRBJ1-1 and V is TRBV24-1; tentative D call: TRBD1 (5 bases). Trimming left V 6 bases short and J 1 base short, with 8 bases between. Germline V gives CDR1 KGHDR, CDR2 SFDVKD. CDR3 length: 13 amino acids.